The clone carrying this T cell receptor (beta chain) was observed a few times. Its specificity is not known. This sample was included in a study of shared clonotypes between healthy human individuals. Whole-study results and caveats: Investigators collected only blood, and repertoires in tissues likely differ. Rarefaction showed that sequencing of sorted subsets was incomplete (despite large depth). An anticipated effect of sequencing depth on clonotype sharing among donors was recognized.

Deep was the level at which the assay was run. Produced via immunoSEQ multiplex PCR; TCRdb's table is partial and in-frame only. The sample has approximately 1.1 million clones; around 78% are singletons. The sequencing input was memory CD4+ T cells from PBMCs. Stated subset: CD45RA-negative fraction. The sequence came from a man between 18 and 35 years old in good health. Some clones in this sample may be carry-over from other donors' samples.

The DNA of the CDR3 is TGTGCCAGCAGTGTGGGGGGGTCTTACTGGGAAGCTTTCTTT. Encoded protein: CASSVGGSYWEAFF. The V and J genes are TRBV2 and TRBJ1-1; TRBD1 is a possible D gene (5 bases). Trimming left V 4 bases short and J 8 bases short, with 17 bases between. CDR1 is SNHLY, CDR2 FYNNEI, per germline. The CDR3 is made up of 14 amino acids.